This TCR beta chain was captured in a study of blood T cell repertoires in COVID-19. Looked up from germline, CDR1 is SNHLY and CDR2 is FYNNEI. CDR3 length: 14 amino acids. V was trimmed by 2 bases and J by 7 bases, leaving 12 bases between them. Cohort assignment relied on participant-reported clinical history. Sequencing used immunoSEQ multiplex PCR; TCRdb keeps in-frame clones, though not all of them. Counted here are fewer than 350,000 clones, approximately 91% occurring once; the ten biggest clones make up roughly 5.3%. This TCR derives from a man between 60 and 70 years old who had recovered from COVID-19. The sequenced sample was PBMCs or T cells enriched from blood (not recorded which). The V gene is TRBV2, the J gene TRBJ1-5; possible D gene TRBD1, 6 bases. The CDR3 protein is CASSERQGTQPQHF. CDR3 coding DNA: TGTGCCAGCAGTGAAAGGCAGGGGACCCAGCCCCAGCATTTT.